Included here is one T cell receptor (beta chain) sequence, with context. This record belongs to a study of blood T cell repertoires in COVID-19. Turning to the study itself: In each case, the material was cDNA or gDNA derived from T cells, B-cell-depleted T cells, or PBMCs.

Authors' methods: It was from reference gene primer amplification that nucleated cell counts were estimated. Assay used: immunoSEQ multiplex PCR; TCRdb lists only in-frame clones, some missing. V, J and clone size are taken as reported in that table, and D and trimming were inferred from the DNA itself. The sample holds roughly 260,000 clones, 80% to 90% seen once. Germline loops: CDR1 GTSNPN, CDR2 SVGIG (reference sequence). The CDR3 contains 17 residues. V lost 0 bases and J lost 0; bases outside the gene matches: 6. The sequence came from a woman in her fifties or sixties with acute or convalescent COVID-19. V is TRBV30 and J is TRBJ2-7; 12 bases are shared with TRBD2. Material: peripheral blood. The chain's CDR3 is CAWSVGLAGGSSYEQYF. The CDR3 DNA sequence: TGTGCCTGGAGTGTGGGGCTAGCGGGAGGGAGCTCCTACGAGCAGTACTTC.